These 13 T cell receptor beta chains share one sample of origin, sequenced in a study of OX40 agonist ivuxolimab in advanced cancers. Repertoires were generated with immunoSEQ multiplex PCR, while TCRdb's copy carries only in-frame clones and drops some. Of about 84,000 clones listed, roughly 82% were seen once; the top ten hold 2.5% to 3%. Here the sequenced sample was CD4+ or CD8+ T cells sorted from blood, taken in a trial of the OX40 agonist ivuxolimab. The receptors come from an adult with an advanced solid tumor such as melanoma, head and neck, liver or kidney cancer.

The chain links TRBV11-2 to TRBJ1-1; D may be TRBD1 (6 bases). This CDR3 is 13 amino acids long. Germline V gene data show CDR1 as SGHAT and CDR2 as FQNNGV. Trimming took 5 bases from V and 5 from J, leaving 12 bases between them. CDR3 in amino acids: CASSLPGATEAFF. The CDR3 DNA reads TGTGCCAGCAGCCTCCCAGGGGCGACTGAAGCTTTCTTT.

DNA for the CDR3: TGTGCCATCAGTGCCGTGTCCGGGGAGCTGTTTTTT. It encodes CAISAVSGELFF. The V gene is TRBV10-3, the J gene TRBJ2-2; unclear D gene. Germline CDR1 is ENHRY and CDR2 is SYGVKD. The V gene lost 4 bases and the J gene lost 6 bases, with 6 bases spanning the gap. CDR3 length: 12 residues.

The CDR3 region is CASSVVNEQYF. As DNA, the CDR3 is TGTGCCAGCAGCGTAGTTAACGAGCAGTACTTC. This rearrangement joins TRBV5-8 to TRBJ2-7; D ambiguous. With 4 bases removed from V and 5 bases from J, the gap between germline ends came to 7 bases. In germline, CDR1 is SGHTS, CDR2 YDEGEE. The CDR3 contains 11 residues.

The chain is built from TRBV28 and TRBJ2-2; 8 nucleotides line up with TRBD1. Germline assignment: CDR1 MDHEN and CDR2 SYDVKM. Unmatched junction bases numbered 13, after V lost 8 bases and J lost 5 bases. This CDR3 contains 16 residues. DNA of the CDR3: TGTGCCAGCCTCGGACAGGGAATGAACGTAACCGGGGAGCTGTTTTTT. This gives the protein CASLGQGMNVTGELFF.

This sequence joins TRBV5-1 and TRBJ2-1; D gene unclear. This CDR3 has 14 residues. Trimming stripped 1 base from V and 3 bases from J, with 8 bases between. Germline V lookup: CDR1 SGHRS, CDR2 YFSETQ. The DNA of the CDR3 is TGCGCCAGCAGCTTGACAGCGAGCTACAATGAGCAGTTCTTC. It codes for CASSLTASYNEQFF.

V is TRBV6-1 and J is TRBJ1-6; D gene uncertain. Looked up from germline, CDR1 is MNHNS and CDR2 is SASEGT. This CDR3 contains 16 residues. V was clipped by 3 bases and J by 0 bases, with 9 bases between them. For the CDR3, the DNA is TGTGCCAGCAGTGACACCCACAGCTCCTATAATTCACCCCTCCACTTT. Its translation: CASSDTHSSYNSPLHF.

J is TRBJ1-4 and V is TRBV28; weak D call: TRBD1 (5 bases). V was clipped by 1 base and J by 0 bases, with 6 bases between them. Germline V CDR1 and CDR2: MDHEN, SYDVKM. The CDR3 runs 15 residues. CDR3 residues: CASSLLGATNEKLFF. The CDR3, as DNA: TGTGCCAGCAGTTTATTGGGGGCAACTAATGAAAAACTGTTTTTT.

This chain joins TRBV19 and TRBJ1-6; D remains ambiguous. Germline assignment: CDR1 LNHDA and CDR2 SQIVND (reference sequence). This CDR3 has 15 amino acids. V lost 2 bases and J 9 bases, leaving 14 bases between the germline ends. The CDR3 region is CASSISDGLASPLHF. The CDR3, as DNA: TGTGCCAGTAGTATAAGTGACGGCTTGGCTTCACCCCTCCACTTT.

V and J are TRBV7-2 and TRBJ2-7; D is unresolved. V shed 1 base and J shed 2 bases, with 12 bases lying between them. The CDR3 is 15 residues long. Germline loops: CDR1 SGHTA, CDR2 FQGNSA. This CDR3 reads CASSLGTANTYEQYF. In nucleotides, the CDR3 is TGTGCCAGCAGCTTAGGAACAGCGAATACCTACGAGCAGTACTTC.

This clone was detected only once. This sequence joins TRBV2 and TRBJ2-5, with no clear D. The CDR3 has 13 amino acids. Trimming stripped 7 bases from V and 5 bases from J, with 14 bases between. From germline, CDR1 is SNHLY and CDR2 FYNNEI. The CDR3 spells CASTRAPGETQYF. The CDR3 DNA reads as TGTGCCAGCACCAGAGCCCCCGGCGAGACCCAGTACTTC. The complete variable domain, with remaining parts taken from reference TRBV2 and TRBJ2-5, reads EPEVTQTPSHQVTQMGQEVILRCVPISNHLYFYWYRQILGQKVEFLVSFYNNEISEKSEIFDDQFSVERPDGSNFTLKIRSTKLEDSAMYFCASTRAPGETQYFGPGTRLLVL.

The V and J genes are TRBV7-2 and TRBJ1-5, with a tentative D call TRBD1 (5 bases). Per the germline V gene, CDR1 is SGHTA and CDR2 is FQGNSA. The CDR3 has 14 residues. With 5 bases removed from V and 0 bases from J, the gap between germline ends came to 8 bases. CDR3 loop: CASSHRYSNQPQHF. DNA for the CDR3: TGTGCCAGCAGCCACAGGTATAGCAATCAGCCCCAGCATTTT.

V and J are TRBV6-4 and TRBJ1-4; 9 bases align to TRBD1. The CDR3 contains 13 residues. From germline, CDR1 is MRHNA and CDR2 SNTAGT. Germline trimming cut 6 bases from V and 7 bases from J; bases unmatched to any gene: 3. The CDR3, as DNA: TGTGCCAGCAGCGTGGACAGGGGTGAAAAACTGTTTTTT. This sequence encodes CASSVDRGEKLFF.

The chain carries TRBV13 and TRBJ1-5; perhaps TRBD1 as D (5 bases). Trimming left V 0 bases short and J 3 bases short, with 9 bases between. Germline CDR1 PRHDT, CDR2 FYEKMQ (reference sequence). This CDR3 is 15 amino acids long. The CDR3 here is CASSLGSGLNQPQHF. The CDR3 DNA sequence: TGTGCCAGCAGCTTAGGGTCAGGGCTCAATCAGCCCCAGCATTTT. Looking up the rest from reference TRBV13 and TRBJ1-5 gives the full variable domain: AAGVIQSPRHLIKEKRETATLKCYPIPRHDTVYWYQQGPGQDPQFLISFYEKMQSDKGSIPDRFSAQQFSDYHSELNMSSLELGDSALYFCASSLGSGLNQPQHFGDGTRLSIL.